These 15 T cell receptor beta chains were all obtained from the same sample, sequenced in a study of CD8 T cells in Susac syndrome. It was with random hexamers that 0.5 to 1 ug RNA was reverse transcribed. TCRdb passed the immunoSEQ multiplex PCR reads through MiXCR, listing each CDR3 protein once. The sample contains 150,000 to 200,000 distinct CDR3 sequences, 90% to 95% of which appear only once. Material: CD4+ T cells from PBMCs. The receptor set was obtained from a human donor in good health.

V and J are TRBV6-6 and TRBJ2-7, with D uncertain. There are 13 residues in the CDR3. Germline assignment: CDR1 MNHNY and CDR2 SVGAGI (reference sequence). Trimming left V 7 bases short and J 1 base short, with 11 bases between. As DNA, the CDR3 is TGTGCCAGCACCCGGACGGTTTCCTACGAGCAGTACTTC. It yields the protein CASTRTVSYEQYF.

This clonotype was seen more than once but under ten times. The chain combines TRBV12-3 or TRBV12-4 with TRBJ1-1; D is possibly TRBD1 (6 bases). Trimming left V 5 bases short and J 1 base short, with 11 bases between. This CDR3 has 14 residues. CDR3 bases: TGTGCCAGCAGTCCGCAGACAGGGAACACTGAAGCTTTCTTT. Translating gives CASSPQTGNTEAFF.

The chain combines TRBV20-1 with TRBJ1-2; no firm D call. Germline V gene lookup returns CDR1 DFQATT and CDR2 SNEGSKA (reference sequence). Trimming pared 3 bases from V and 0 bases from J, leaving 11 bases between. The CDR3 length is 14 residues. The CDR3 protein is CSASGNSANYGYTF. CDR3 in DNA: TGCAGTGCTAGTGGAAACAGTGCTAACTATGGCTACACCTTC.

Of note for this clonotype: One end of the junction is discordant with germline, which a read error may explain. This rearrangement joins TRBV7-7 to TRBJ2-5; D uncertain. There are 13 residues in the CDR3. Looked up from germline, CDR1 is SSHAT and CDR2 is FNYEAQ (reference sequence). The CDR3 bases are TGTGCTAGCAGCTTAGCACAGTGGGAGACCCAGTACTTC. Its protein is CASSLAQWETQYF.

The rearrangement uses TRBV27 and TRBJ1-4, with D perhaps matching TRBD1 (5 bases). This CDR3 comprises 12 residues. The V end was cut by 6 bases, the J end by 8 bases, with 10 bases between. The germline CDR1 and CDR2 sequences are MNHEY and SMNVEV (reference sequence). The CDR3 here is CASRAEGEKLFF. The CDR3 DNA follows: TGTGCCAGCAGGGCCGAGGGGGAAAAACTGTTTTTT.

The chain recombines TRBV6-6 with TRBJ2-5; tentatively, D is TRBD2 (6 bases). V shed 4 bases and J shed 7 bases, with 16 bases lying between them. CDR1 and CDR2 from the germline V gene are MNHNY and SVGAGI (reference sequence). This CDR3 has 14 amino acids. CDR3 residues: CASSSQDYTGTQYF. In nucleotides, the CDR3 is TGTGCCAGCAGTTCCCAGGACTATACGGGGACCCAGTACTTC.

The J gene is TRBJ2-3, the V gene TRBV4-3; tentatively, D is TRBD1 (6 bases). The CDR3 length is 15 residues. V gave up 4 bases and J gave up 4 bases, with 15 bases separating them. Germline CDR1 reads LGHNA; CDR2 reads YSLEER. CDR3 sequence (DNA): TGCGCCAGCAGCCTGATCCGGGACATGGCAGATACGCAGTATTTT. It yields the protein CASSLIRDMADTQYF.

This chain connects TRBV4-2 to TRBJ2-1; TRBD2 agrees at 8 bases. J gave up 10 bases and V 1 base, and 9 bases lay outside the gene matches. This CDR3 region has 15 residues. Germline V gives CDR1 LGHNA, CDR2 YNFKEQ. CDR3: CASSQVSGGRWEQFF. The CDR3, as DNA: TGTGCCAGCAGCCAAGTATCGGGGGGGCGTTGGGAGCAGTTCTTC.

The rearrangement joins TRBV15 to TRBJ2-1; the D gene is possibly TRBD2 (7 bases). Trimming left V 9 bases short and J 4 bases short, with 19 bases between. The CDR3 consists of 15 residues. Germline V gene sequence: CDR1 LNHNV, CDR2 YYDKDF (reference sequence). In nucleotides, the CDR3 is TGTGCCACTAAAGAAGGGCGGGGGCCTTACAATGAGCAGTTCTTC. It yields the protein CATKEGRGPYNEQFF.

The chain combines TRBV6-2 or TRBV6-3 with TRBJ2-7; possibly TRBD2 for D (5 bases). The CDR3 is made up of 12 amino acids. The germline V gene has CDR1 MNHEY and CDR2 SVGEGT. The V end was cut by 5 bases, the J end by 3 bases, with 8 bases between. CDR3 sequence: CASSRGIYEQYF. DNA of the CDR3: TGTGCCAGCAGTCGGGGAATCTACGAGCAGTACTTC.

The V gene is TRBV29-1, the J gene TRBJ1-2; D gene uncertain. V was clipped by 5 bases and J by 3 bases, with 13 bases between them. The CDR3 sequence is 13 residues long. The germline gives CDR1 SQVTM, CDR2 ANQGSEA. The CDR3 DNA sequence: TGCAGCGTTCCCAGCAACAGCCACTATGGCTACACCTTC. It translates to CSVPSNSHYGYTF.

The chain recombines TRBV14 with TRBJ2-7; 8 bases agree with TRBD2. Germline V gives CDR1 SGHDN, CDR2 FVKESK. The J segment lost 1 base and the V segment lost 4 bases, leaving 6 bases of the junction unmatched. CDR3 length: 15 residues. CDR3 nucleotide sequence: TGTGCCAGCAGCCTCGGGGGGGGTCTTTCCTACGAGCAGTACTTC. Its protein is CASSLGGGLSYEQYF.

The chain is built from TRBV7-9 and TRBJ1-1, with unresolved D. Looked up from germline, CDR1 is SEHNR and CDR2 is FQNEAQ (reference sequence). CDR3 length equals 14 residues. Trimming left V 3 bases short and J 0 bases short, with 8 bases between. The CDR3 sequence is CASSLGIMNTEAFF. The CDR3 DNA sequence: TGTGCCAGCAGCTTGGGCATTATGAACACTGAAGCTTTCTTT.

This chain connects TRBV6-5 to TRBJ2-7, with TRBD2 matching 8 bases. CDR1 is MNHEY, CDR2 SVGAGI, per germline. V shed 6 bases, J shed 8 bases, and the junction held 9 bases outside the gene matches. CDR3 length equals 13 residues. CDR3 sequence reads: CASSPGGAPQQYF. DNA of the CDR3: TGTGCCAGCAGCCCGGGAGGGGCTCCCCAGCAGTACTTC.

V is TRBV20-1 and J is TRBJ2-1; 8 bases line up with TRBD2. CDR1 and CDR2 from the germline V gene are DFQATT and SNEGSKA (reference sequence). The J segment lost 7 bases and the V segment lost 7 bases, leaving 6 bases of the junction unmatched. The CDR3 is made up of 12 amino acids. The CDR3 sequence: CSGTSGTNEQFF. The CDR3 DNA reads TGCAGTGGCACTAGCGGTACTAATGAGCAGTTCTTC.